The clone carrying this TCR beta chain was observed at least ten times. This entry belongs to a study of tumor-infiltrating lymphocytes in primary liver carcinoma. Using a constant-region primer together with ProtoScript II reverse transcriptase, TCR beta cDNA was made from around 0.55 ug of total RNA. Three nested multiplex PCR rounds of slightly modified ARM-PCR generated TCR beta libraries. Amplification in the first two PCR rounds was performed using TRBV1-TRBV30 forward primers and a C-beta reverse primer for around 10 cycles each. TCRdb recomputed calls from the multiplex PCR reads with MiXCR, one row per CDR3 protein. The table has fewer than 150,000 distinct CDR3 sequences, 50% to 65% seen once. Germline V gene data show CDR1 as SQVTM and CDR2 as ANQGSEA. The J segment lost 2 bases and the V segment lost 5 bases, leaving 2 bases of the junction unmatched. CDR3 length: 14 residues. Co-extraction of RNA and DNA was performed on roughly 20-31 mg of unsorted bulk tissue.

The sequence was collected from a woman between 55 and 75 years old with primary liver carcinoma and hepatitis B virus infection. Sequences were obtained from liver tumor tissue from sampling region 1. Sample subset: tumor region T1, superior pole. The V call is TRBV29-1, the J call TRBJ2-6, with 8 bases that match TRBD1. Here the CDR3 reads CSVLDRAGANVLTF. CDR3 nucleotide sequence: TGCAGCGTTTTGGACAGGGCTGGGGCCAACGTCCTGACTTTC.